The rows below give T cell receptor beta chains drawn from one sample of a study of neoadjuvant anti-PD-1 for oral cavity cancer. Clones were read by immunoSEQ multiplex PCR, and TCRdb kept only the in-frame ones, dropping some. The table has 15,000 or so clones, less than 80% seen once. This sample comprised PBMCs, obtained before nivolumab (anti-PD-1) treatment. These receptors all come from a person between 40 and 85 years old with oral cavity squamous cell carcinoma. The CDR3 runs from the conserved cysteine through the conserved F or W. The D gene is left open where the match is weak. Part of the rows lack a size; the others show once, few, many or a class for expanded clones.

cdr3_length j_call d_call clone_size v_call cdr3_nt cdr3_aa
15 TRBJ2-1 TRBD2 . TRBV7-9 TGTGCCAGCAGCTCGGGACTAGTCATTTACAATGAGCAGTTCTTC CASSSGLVIYNEQFF
15 TRBJ1-1 . . TRBV6-5 TGTGCCAGCAGTTATTGGGGCACCCCGAACACTGAAGCTTTCTTT CASSYWGTPNTEAFF
15 TRBJ2-2 TRBD1 . TRBV10-3 TGTGCCATCAGTGACACAGGGGTCGGGTCCGGGGAGCTGTTTTTT CAISDTGVGSGELFF
12 TRBJ2-1 TRBD2 few TRBV2 TGTGCCAGTTCCTGGGGAGGGAATGAGCAGTTCTTC CASSWGGNEQFF
13 TRBJ1-1 . . TRBV29-1 TGCAGCGTTCCCGGGACGGTGAACACTGAAGCTTTCTTT CSVPGTVNTEAFF
12 TRBJ2-7 TRBD1 . TRBV29-1 TGCAGCGTTGGGGCCAGGGACAGCGAGCAGTACTTC CSVGARDSEQYF
16 TRBJ2-1 . . TRBV7-2 TGTGCCAGCAGCTTAAATGCCCTACGGGGAAAAAATGAGCAGTTCTTC CASSLNALRGKNEQFF
14 TRBJ2-7 . once TRBV5-1 TGCGCCAGCAGCCAATACACAGGGTTATACGAGCAGTACTTC CASSQYTGLYEQYF
12 TRBJ2-7 TRBD2 . TRBV30 TGTGCCTGGAATACCCTAGCGGACATGGAGTACTTC CAWNTLADMEYF
17 TRBJ1-2 TRBD1 . TRBV4-1 TGCGCCAGCAGCCAAGACCCCGTGACAGGGGCCTCCTATGGCTACACCTTC CASSQDPVTGASYGYTF
20 TRBJ1-5 . . TRBV28 TGTGCCAGCCGAAGAGGACCTTTGTACAGGTCTGAAGCTTCATATCAGCCCCAGCATTTT CASRRGPLYRSEASYQPQHF
13 TRBJ1-1 . . TRBV5-6 TGTGCCAGCAACCGAGACAGTTACACTGAAGCTTTCTTT CASNRDSYTEAFF
16 TRBJ1-2 . . TRBV5-6 TGTGCCAGCAGCTTGGACAGGGTCTTCACTAACTATGGCTACACCTTC CASSLDRVFTNYGYTF
11 TRBJ2-2 . few TRBV6-1 TGTGCCAGCACCAAAGGGGGGGAGCTGTTTTTT CASTKGGELFF
15 TRBJ2-5 TRBD1 few TRBV5-1 TGCGCCAGCAGCTTGGGACAGGGAATGGGAGAGACCCAGTACTTC CASSLGQGMGETQYF
15 TRBJ2-2 . . TRBV5-1 TGCGCCAGCAGCTTAGGGGGATTAAACACCGGGGAGCTGTTTTTT CASSLGGLNTGELFF
17 TRBJ2-7 . . TRBV6-1 TGTGCCAGCAGTGAATATAGTTCTAGCTCTACCTCCTACGAGCAGTACTTC CASSEYSSSSTSYEQYF
15 TRBJ1-4 TRBD1 . TRBV5-1 TGCGCCAGCAGACCGGTTCAGGGGGGGAATGAAAAACTGTTTTTT CASRPVQGGNEKLFF
12 TRBJ1-1 TRBD1 . TRBV7-9 TGTGCCAGCAGCTTAGCCTCAGGGGGAGCTTTCTTT CASSLASGGAFF
15 TRBJ1-2 TRBD1 few TRBV10-3 TGTGCCATCAGAAAACCACAGGGGGCAGGCTATGGCTACACCTTC CAIRKPQGAGYGYTF